These 14 T cell receptor beta chains originate from one sample sequenced in a study of T cell repertoires in cytomegalovirus infection. Via MiXCR, TCRdb re-called the reads, giving one row per CDR3 protein. The repertoire holds roughly 860,000 distinct CDR3 sequences, approximately 29% seen once, with 9.5% to 15% in the top ten. No cognate antigen is known for these TCRs. Specimen: cultured CD8+ T cells from PBMCs, collected from culture after CMV antigen stimulation. These receptors were obtained from a human donor in good health (CMV status not recorded). Some clones in this sample may be carry-over from other donors' samples.

The V call is TRBV20-1, the J call TRBJ1-2, with 7 bases identical to TRBD1. The CDR3 contains 15 residues. Germline V gene sequence: CDR1 DFQATT, CDR2 SNEGSKA (reference sequence). Losses at the gene ends were 2 bases for V and 5 bases for J; bases not matched to a gene: 11. This chain's CDR3 is CSARSGQDTLYGYTF. CDR3 DNA sequence: TGCAGTGCTAGATCCGGACAGGACACACTTTATGGCTACACCTTC.

In its sample, this clonotype was seen a few times. V gene TRBV6-5 combines with J gene TRBJ1-4; 8 nucleotides agree with TRBD1. The CDR3 is made up of 15 amino acids. Germline V gives CDR1 MNHEY, CDR2 SVGAGI. V lost 7 bases, J lost 7 bases, and 11 bases stayed unmatched. The CDR3 sequence: CASTRTTGAGEKLFF. DNA of the CDR3: TGTGCCAGCACTCGGACGACAGGGGCGGGTGAAAAACTGTTTTTT.

Regarding this clonotype: Being one base from a much bigger clone, this may be a read error. The rearrangement joins TRBV5-4 to TRBJ2-1; possible D gene TRBD1, 7 bases. The CDR3 extends over 12 amino acids. Germline CDR1 reads SGHNT; CDR2 reads YYREEE (reference sequence). Trimming shortened V by 3 bases and J by 9 bases, and 10 bases separated the two germline ends. The CDR3, as DNA: TGTGCCAGCAGCTGGGGGGACAGTGAGCAGTTCTTC. Translating gives CASSWGDSEQFF.

The J gene is TRBJ1-5, the V gene TRBV27; D remains ambiguous. Trimming pared 9 bases from V and 2 bases from J, leaving 17 bases between. Per germline, CDR1 MNHEY and CDR2 SMNVEV (reference sequence). The CDR3 contains 15 residues. In nucleotides, the CDR3 is TGTGCCAGTGAAGAGGACGGGTCCGGCAATCAGCCCCAGCATTTT. This sequence encodes CASEEDGSGNQPQHF.

The chain links TRBV12-3 or TRBV12-4 to TRBJ2-3; TRBD1 or TRBD2 may be the D gene (8 bases each). There are 15 residues in the CDR3. V was clipped by 5 bases and J by 6 bases, with 18 bases between them. CDR3 region: CASSPGGTGRDTQYF. As DNA, the CDR3 is TGTGCCAGCAGTCCGGGGGGGACAGGAAGGGATACGCAGTATTTT.

This clonotype was picked up many times. For the CDR3, the DNA is TGTGCCAGCAGCCCGTACGCTATGACTGAAGCTTTCTTT. It specifies CASSPYAMTEAFF. The chain recombines TRBV12-3 or TRBV12-4 with TRBJ1-1; D unclear. Trimming pared 6 bases from V and 5 bases from J, leaving 13 bases between. CDR3 length equals 13 residues.

J is TRBJ1-2 and V is TRBV7-9; 8 nucleotides align to TRBD1. Germline CDR1 and CDR2: SEHNR and FQNEAQ (reference sequence). The junction had 21 bases not matched to a gene; V was cut back by 7 bases and J by 8 bases. The length of the CDR3 is 17 residues. In DNA form, the CDR3 reads TGTGCCAGCAACAACCCGAAGAACTTGGACAGGGCGGAGGGCTACACCTTC. Its protein is CASNNPKNLDRAEGYTF.

Comments on this clonotype: This clone may be a read error of a much larger clone one base away. The chain joins TRBV6-6 to TRBJ2-7; 10 nucleotides line up with TRBD1. Unmatched junction bases numbered 7, after V lost 6 bases and J lost 2 bases. The CDR3 is 15 residues long. Per the germline V gene, CDR1 is MNHNY and CDR2 is SVGAGI (reference sequence). This CDR3 is CASSPRDRGPYEQYF. The DNA for the CDR3 is TGTGCCAGCAGCCCCCGGGACAGGGGCCCCTACGAGCAGTACTTC.

The chain employs TRBV27 and TRBJ2-1; D remains ambiguous. The CDR3 covers 12 residues. V was pared by 3 bases and J by 10 bases, with 10 bases between. Germline-derived CDR1 and CDR2 are MNHEY and SMNVEV (reference sequence). Written as DNA, the CDR3 is TGTGCCAGCAGTTTCCCTTCAAGGGAGCAGTTCTTC. Its translation: CASSFPSREQFF.

This clonotype turned up a few times. V and J are TRBV27 and TRBJ2-7; D is undetermined. Germline V gene sequence: CDR1 MNHEY, CDR2 SMNVEV (reference sequence). V was trimmed by 2 bases and J by 2 bases, leaving 13 bases between them. CDR3 size: 15 residues. The CDR3 sequence: CASSLNGVSTYEQYF. The CDR3 bases are TGTGCCAGCAGTTTAAATGGAGTATCGACCTACGAGCAGTACTTC.

This clonotype came up many times. The rearrangement joins TRBV12-3 or TRBV12-4 to TRBJ2-3; TRBD2 matches at 11 bases. The CDR3 runs to 16 residues. After removal of 3 bases from V and 2 bases from J, the junction contained 4 bases not matched to a gene. The CDR3 DNA sequence: TGTGCCAGCAGTTTCCAACTAGCGGGGGACACAGATACGCAGTATTTT. Residues: CASSFQLAGDTDTQYF.

V usage is TRBV10-3 and J usage is TRBJ1-2; perhaps TRBD1 as D (5 bases). Germline assignment: CDR1 ENHRY and CDR2 SYGVKD. This CDR3 spans 15 amino acids. V dropped 4 bases and J dropped 6 bases, with 18 bases sitting between them. CDR3 region: CAISVEGSVLDGYTF. For the CDR3, the DNA is TGTGCCATCAGTGTAGAGGGGTCGGTGTTGGATGGCTACACCTTC.

The CDR3 spells CSANPNLAGGPLDEQFF. The CDR3 nucleotides read TGCAGTGCTAACCCCAATCTAGCGGGGGGGCCTCTTGATGAGCAGTTCTTC. The chain couples TRBV20-1 to TRBJ2-1; 12 nucleotides agree with TRBD2. This CDR3 contains 17 residues. The J segment lost 8 bases and the V segment lost 4 bases, leaving 15 bases of the junction unmatched. Germline CDR1 reads DFQATT; CDR2 reads SNEGSKA (reference sequence).

This clonotype was detected only a few times. The chain employs TRBV6-5 and TRBJ2-7; unclear D gene. From germline, CDR1 is MNHEY and CDR2 SVGAGI. The CDR3 contains 13 residues. The V end lost 5 bases, the J end lost 0 bases, and 8 bases lay between the germline ends. The CDR3 loop is CASSTRHSYEQYF. For the CDR3, the DNA is TGTGCCAGCAGTACCAGACACTCCTACGAGCAGTACTTC.